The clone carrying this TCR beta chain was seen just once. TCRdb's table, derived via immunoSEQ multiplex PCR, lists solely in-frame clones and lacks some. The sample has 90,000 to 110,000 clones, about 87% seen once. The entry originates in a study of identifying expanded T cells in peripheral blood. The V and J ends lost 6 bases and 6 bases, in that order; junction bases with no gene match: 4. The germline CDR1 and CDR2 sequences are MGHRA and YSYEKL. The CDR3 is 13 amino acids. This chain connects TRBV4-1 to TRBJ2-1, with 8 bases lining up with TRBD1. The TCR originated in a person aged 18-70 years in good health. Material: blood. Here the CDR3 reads CASSPGQGNEQFF. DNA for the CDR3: TGCGCCAGCAGTCCAGGACAGGGCAATGAGCAGTTCTTC.